This T cell receptor (beta chain) appears in the sequencing data of a study of blood T cell repertoires in COVID-19. Study in general: The origin of the acute and convalescent COVID-19 samples was the United States, Italy and Spain. T cells, B-cell-depleted T cells, or PBMCs supplied cDNA or gDNA.

Per the original data handling: Amplification from reference gene primers served as the basis for estimated nucleated cell counts. Profiled with immunoSEQ multiplex PCR; TCRdb holds only in-frame clones, not every one. That table furnishes V, J and clone size, whereas the DNA furnished D and trimming. The table shows some 210,000 clones, with 80% to 85% occurring only once. With 5 bases removed from V and 3 bases from J, the gap between germline ends came to 16 bases. This CDR3 spans 16 amino acids. Germline V lookup: CDR1 MGHRA, CDR2 YSYEKL. The J gene is TRBJ1-4, the V gene TRBV4-1, with a possible D match to TRBD1 (6 bases). The receptor was isolated from a human donor in a cohort sampled during active COVID-19. Sequenced: peripheral blood. The CDR3 loop reads CASSGMPGVPNEKLFF. DNA for the CDR3: TGCGCCAGCAGCGGAATGCCAGGGGTACCTAATGAAAAACTGTTTTTT.